The 5 T cell receptor beta chains below come from one sample, sequenced in a study of blood T cell repertoires in COVID-19. Libraries were prepared by immunoSEQ multiplex PCR; TCRdb keeps only in-frame clonotypes and omits some of them. The repertoire includes about 200,000 clones, approximately 81% of them detected once, and 8.5% to 12% sits in the top ten. Sequencing used peripheral blood. The receptors here all came from an elderly woman with acute or convalescent COVID-19.

The chain is built from TRBV11-3 and TRBJ1-1; D gene unclear. The germline gives CDR1 SGHNT, CDR2 YENEEA. Trimming took 0 bases from V and 5 from J, leaving 10 bases between them. This CDR3 is built from 14 residues. The CDR3, as DNA: TGTGCCAGCAGCTTAGAGATAGGGAGGACTGAAGCTTTCTTT. It specifies CASSLEIGRTEAFF.

The chain links TRBV3-1 (or the pseudogene TRBV3-2) to TRBJ1-4; 10 nucleotides line up with TRBD1. Looked up from germline, CDR1 is LGHDT and CDR2 is YNNKEL (reference sequence). This CDR3 comprises 11 residues. Germline trimming cut 3 bases from V and 16 bases from J; bases unmatched to any gene: 2. CDR3 sequence: CASSQGQGQFF. In nucleotides, the CDR3 is TGTGCCAGCAGCCAGGGACAGGGGCAGTTTTTT.

The rearrangement links TRBV10-2 to TRBJ2-1; TRBD2 is a possible D gene (6 bases). V was shortened by 7 bases and J by 5 bases, with 21 bases between the two germline ends. The CDR3 spans 16 residues. In germline, CDR1 is WSHSY, CDR2 SAAADI. As DNA, the CDR3 is TGCGCCAGCACCTGGGTGGGGTCTAGCGTTCACAATGAGCAGTTCTTC. It encodes CASTWVGSSVHNEQFF.

The chain has TRBV28 and TRBJ2-3, with 11 bases lining up with TRBD2. The CDR3 extends over 17 amino acids. Germline V gene data show CDR1 as MDHEN and CDR2 as SYDVKM. The V and J ends lost 1 base and 0 bases, in that order; junction bases with no gene match: 3. The CDR3 loop reads CASSLSRLAGSTDTQYF. The CDR3 DNA reads TGTGCCAGCAGTTTATCCCGACTAGCGGGGAGCACAGATACGCAGTATTTT.

This rearrangement joins TRBV18 to TRBJ1-1; a weak D match, TRBD1 (5 bases). The CDR3 is 15 residues long. Trimming removed 2 bases at V and 5 bases at J, with 15 bases between. Germline V gives CDR1 KGHSH, CDR2 LQKENI. The CDR3 loop reads CASSPKEGMGTEAFF. The CDR3 nucleotides read TGTGCCAGCTCACCAAAGGAGGGGATGGGGACTGAAGCTTTCTTT.